Listed here are 26 T cell receptor beta chains from one sample, sequenced in a study of blood T cells in healthy people across ages. For the second PCR, which ran for about 6 to 12 cycles, a sample-barcoded 5' primer and a J-beta primer mix were used. TCRdb reprocessed the 5' RACE reads with MiXCR, giving one entry per CDR3 protein. The sample shows 790,000 or so distinct CDR3 sequences, about 47% of them seen only once. Sequenced input: blood. All receptors derive from a man older than 75 in good health.

This clonotype was detected many times. V is TRBV20-1 and J is TRBJ2-3, with 7 bases matching TRBD2. The length of the CDR3 is 16 residues. Germline-derived CDR1 and CDR2 are DFQATT and SNEGSKA (reference sequence). Unmatched junction bases numbered 13, after V lost 1 base and J lost 6 bases. The CDR3 reads CSARVPVGGLGDTQYF. As DNA, the CDR3 is TGCAGTGCTAGAGTTCCCGTGGGAGGGCTGGGGGATACGCAGTATTTT.

On this clonotype: The junction departs from germline at one end; a sequencing error may be responsible. The chain links TRBV10-2 to TRBJ2-1, with D possibly matching TRBD2 (6 bases). The CDR3 contains 15 residues. Germline CDR1 reads WSHSY; CDR2 reads SAAADI. CDR3 in DNA: TGCGCCAGCGGTGAACGCGGGGTATGGGGCAATGAGCAGTTCTTC. Its protein is CASGERGVWGNEQFF.

Ten or more counts support this clonotype. A read error may explain this, as a much larger clone is one base away. This sequence joins TRBV28 and TRBJ2-1; 10 bases are shared with TRBD2. The end of the DNA aligns better with TRBJ2-7, so the J call may be wrong. Germline V lookup: CDR1 MDHEN, CDR2 SYDVKM. This CDR3 has 15 residues. The CDR3 region is CASSPSGGSYNEQYF. CDR3 coding DNA: TGTGCCAGCAGTCCTAGCGGGGGCTCCTACAATGAGCAGTACTTC.

The sample holds a few counts of this clonotype. The chain combines TRBV6-2 or TRBV6-3 with TRBJ2-6; 7 nucleotides align to TRBD1. Germline loops: CDR1 MNHEY, CDR2 SVGEGT. Trimming cost V 5 bases and J 0 bases; bases outside gene matches: 4. CDR3 length: 16 amino acids. This CDR3 is CASSAGTVSGANVLTF. CDR3 nucleotide sequence: TGTGCCAGCAGTGCCGGGACAGTCTCTGGGGCCAACGTCCTGACTTTC.

The CDR3 spells CASALGPNEQFF. CDR3 DNA: TGTGCCAGCGCATTAGGGCCCAATGAGCAGTTCTTC. The J gene is TRBJ2-1, the V gene TRBV4-2; D is unclear. The CDR3 covers 12 residues. The germline gives CDR1 LGHNA, CDR2 YNFKEQ. V was trimmed by 8 bases and J by 6 bases, leaving 11 bases between them.

This clonotype has a handful of counts. The rearrangement joins TRBV5-1 to TRBJ2-3; the match to TRBD2 covers 11 bases. Per the germline V gene, CDR1 is SGHRS and CDR2 is YFSETQ. The CDR3 runs 16 residues. With 5 bases clipped from V and 4 bases from J, the junction kept 9 bases outside the gene matches. The CDR3 DNA sequence: TGCGCCAGCAGAAGGGAACTAGCGGGAGTCGCAGATACGCAGTATTTT. This codes for CASRRELAGVADTQYF. Complete variable domain (other parts from reference TRBV5-1 and TRBJ2-3): KAGVTQTPRYLIKTRGQQVTLSCSPISGHRSVSWYQQTPGQGLQFLFEYFSETQRNKGNFPGRFSGRQFSNSRSEMNVSTLELGDSALYLCASRRELAGVADTQYFGPGTRLTVL.

V usage is TRBV7-2 and J usage is TRBJ2-1; D not certain. Trimming removed 3 bases from V and 6 bases from J, with 12 bases in between. The CDR3 runs to 14 residues. Germline CDR1 and CDR2: SGHTA and FQGNSA. CDR3 coding DNA: TGTGCCAGCAGCTTCCCGAGTAGAACCAATGAGCAGTTCTTC. This gives the protein CASSFPSRTNEQFF.

V usage is TRBV5-1 and J usage is TRBJ1-1, with D unclear. Germline lookup yields CDR1 SGHRS and CDR2 YFSETQ. CDR3 length equals 17 residues. Trimming took 3 bases from V and 5 from J, leaving 23 bases between them. CDR3 amino acids: CASSWEPTWLVGTEAFF. The CDR3 DNA sequence: TGCGCCAGCAGCTGGGAGCCGACGTGGCTAGTCGGGACTGAAGCTTTCTTT.

The J gene is TRBJ2-7, the V gene TRBV29-1; 8 nucleotides line up with TRBD2. CDR3 size: 13 residues. V was clipped by 7 bases and J by 5 bases; unmatched bases: 10. Germline lookup yields CDR1 SQVTM and CDR2 ANQGSEA. CDR3 nucleotides: TGCAGCGGGGGTAGCGGGATAGGCAACGAGCAGTACTTC. Translation: CSGGSGIGNEQYF.

The rearrangement links TRBV5-1 to TRBJ2-1, with a possible D match to TRBD2 (5 bases). V shed 2 bases and J shed 4 bases, with 13 bases lying between them. Germline values: CDR1 SGHRS, CDR2 YFSETQ. The CDR3 has 15 residues. This CDR3 is CASSLQPTSYNEQFF. In DNA form, the CDR3 reads TGCGCCAGCAGCTTACAGCCTACTAGTTACAATGAGCAGTTCTTC.

The chain uses TRBV27 and TRBJ2-3, with 11 bases aligning to TRBD2. The CDR3 sequence is 17 residues long. Germline-derived CDR1 and CDR2 are MNHEY and SMNVEV (reference sequence). The trim removed 6 bases at V and 0 bases at J, leaving 8 bases unmatched. CDR3 nucleotide sequence: TGTGCCAGCAGAACGAGGGGACTAGCGGTAAGCACAGATACGCAGTATTTT. Protein sequence: CASRTRGLAVSTDTQYF.

This clonotype was counted only a few times. The J gene is TRBJ2-7, the V gene TRBV6-2 or TRBV6-3, with D hard to call. This CDR3 is 13 amino acids long. The V gene's germline CDR1 is MNHEY and CDR2 SVGEGT. V dropped 5 bases and J dropped 2 bases, with 10 bases sitting between them. The CDR3 nucleotides are TGTGCCAGCAGTGACCAAACCCCCTACGAGCAGTACTTC. Its translation is CASSDQTPYEQYF.

This chain links TRBV6-5 with TRBJ2-1; the D is unclear. V was pared by 0 bases and J by 4 bases, with 10 bases between. CDR1 is MNHEY, CDR2 SVGAGI, per germline. This CDR3 spans 15 amino acids. The CDR3 protein is CASSYSSSEYNEQFF. The CDR3 DNA is TGTGCCAGCAGTTACTCGTCCAGCGAGTACAATGAGCAGTTCTTC.

A word on this clonotype: This could be a read error, since a much larger clone is one nucleotide away. The V gene is TRBV5-1, the J gene TRBJ2-1, with a tentative D call TRBD1 (6 bases). The better agreement between TRBJ2-7 and the DNA end casts doubt on the J call. CDR3 length: 14 amino acids. Germline values: CDR1 SGHRS, CDR2 YFSETQ. The CDR3 is CASSFGTNYNEQYF. CDR3 nucleotide sequence: TGCGCCAGCAGCTTCGGGACAAACTACAATGAGCAGTACTTC.

Many counts were recorded for this clonotype. The V and J genes are TRBV24-1 and TRBJ1-5; no firm D call. Germline assignment: CDR1 KGHDR and CDR2 SFDVKD. The CDR3 sequence is 13 residues long. The germline V and J ends were trimmed by 5 bases and 3 bases, with 7 bases remaining between them. The CDR3 region is CATSGGNNQPQHF. The DNA of the CDR3 is TGTGCCACCAGTGGGGGAAACAATCAGCCCCAGCATTTT.

Notes on this clonotype: Mismatch with germline at one junction end may stem from a read error. The gene calls are TRBV5-6 and TRBJ2-4; TRBD2 aligns across 7 bases. Germline CDR1 is SGHDT and CDR2 is YYEEEE. This CDR3 spans 16 amino acids. The CDR3 region has the DNA TGTGCCAGCGGCTTGGCCGGGCAGGACGGGAGGAACATTCAGTACTTC. The encoded protein is CASGLAGQDGRNIQYF.

The genes are TRBV20-1 and TRBJ1-5, with 7 bases aligning to TRBD1. The CDR3 has 15 residues. Unmatched junction bases numbered 7, after V lost 5 bases and J lost 0 bases. Per the germline V gene, CDR1 is DFQATT and CDR2 is SNEGSKA (reference sequence). The CDR3 DNA is TGCAGTGCTCAAGGTGGGACAGATAGCAATCAGCCCCAGCATTTT. Protein: CSAQGGTDSNQPQHF.

The chain couples TRBV12-3 or TRBV12-4 to TRBJ2-5; perhaps TRBD1 as D (6 bases). Trimming took off 7 bases at V and 11 bases at J, with 23 bases between the two ends. The CDR3 is made up of 14 amino acids. The DNA of the CDR3 is TGTGCCAGCACCGACTCTGGGGGCTGCAATGAGCAGTACTTC. The encoded protein is CASTDSGGCNEQYF.

The table lists this clonotype with a few counts. CDR3 loop: CASSQGPQGVRETQYF. DNA of the CDR3: TGTGCCAGCAGCCAAGGACCCCAGGGGGTGAGAGAGACCCAGTACTTC. The V and J genes are TRBV3-1 and TRBJ2-5; 7 nucleotides agree with TRBD1. The germline gives CDR1 LGHDT, CDR2 YNNKEL (reference sequence). This CDR3 comprises 16 residues. V trimming: 1 base; J trimming: 4 bases; junction bases outside the gene matches: 9.

The chain joins TRBV28 to TRBJ2-1, with 8 bases lining up with TRBD2. Per the germline V gene, CDR1 is MDHEN and CDR2 is SYDVKM. Trimming removed 5 bases from V and 5 bases from J; junction bases left unmatched: 11. The CDR3 extends over 16 amino acids. The CDR3 sequence is CASSRHGAGAHNEQFF. DNA for the CDR3: TGTGCCAGCAGTCGCCATGGAGCGGGAGCGCACAATGAGCAGTTCTTC.

The chain couples TRBV11-2 to TRBJ2-5; 9 bases are a match to TRBD2. This CDR3 has 15 residues. The V gene end was trimmed by 1 base and the J gene end by 11 bases; junction bases not matched to a gene: 11. In germline, CDR1 is SGHAT, CDR2 FQNNGV. CDR3 coding DNA: TGTGCCAGCAGCTTAGCACTAGCGGGTAGAGCTGAGCAGTACTTC. Residues: CASSLALAGRAEQYF.

The chain carries TRBV29-1 and TRBJ2-7; the D gene could be TRBD1 or TRBD2 (5 bases each). Trimming stripped 5 bases from V and 6 bases from J, with 14 bases between. The length of the CDR3 is 12 residues. CDR1 and CDR2 (germline): SQVTM, ANQGSEA. The CDR3 coding sequence is TGCAGCGTTTCCGGGACGCCAGCCGAGCAGTACTTC. Translating it yields CSVSGTPAEQYF.

The CDR3 spells CASSAGTVAKNIQYF. The CDR3, as DNA: TGTGCCAGCAGCGCCGGGACAGTAGCCAAAAACATTCAGTACTTC. The rearrangement uses TRBV13 and TRBJ2-4; TRBD1 matches at 7 bases. The CDR3 contains 15 residues. The J segment lost 0 bases and the V segment lost 5 bases, leaving 4 bases of the junction unmatched. CDR1 PRHDT and CDR2 FYEKMQ come from the germline V gene (reference sequence). Supplemented by reference TRBV13 and TRBJ2-4, the full variable domain reads AAGVIQSPRHLIKEKRETATLKCYPIPRHDTVYWYQQGPGQDPQFLISFYEKMQSDKGSIPDRFSAQQFSDYHSELNMSSLELGDSALYFCASSAGTVAKNIQYFGAGTRLSVL.

The chain uses TRBV7-8 and TRBJ1-1; 7 nucleotides line up with TRBD1. Trimming cost V 6 bases and J 1 base; bases outside gene matches: 5. CDR3 length: 14 amino acids. Germline V gene data show CDR1 as SGHVS and CDR2 as FQNEAQ. The CDR3 nucleotides are TGTGCCAGCAGACCGGCAGGGGGGAACACTGAAGCTTTCTTT. This translates into CASRPAGGNTEAFF.

This clonotype was counted a few times. V gene TRBV5-1 combines with J gene TRBJ2-1; TRBD1 agrees at 9 bases. The CDR3 runs 15 residues. The germline CDR1 and CDR2 sequences are SGHRS and YFSETQ. J was trimmed by 5 bases and V by 3 bases; bases with no gene match: 6. CDR3 sequence: CASSWKGQGDNEQFF. The CDR3 region has the DNA TGCGCCAGCAGCTGGAAGGGACAGGGAGACAATGAGCAGTTCTTC.

A few counts support this clonotype. A much larger clonotype is one base distant, so this may be a read error. The J gene is TRBJ2-5, the V gene TRBV11-1; D is uncertain. The CDR3 runs to 14 residues. The germline gives CDR1 SGHAT, CDR2 FQDESV (reference sequence). The V gene lost 7 bases and the J gene lost 11 bases, with 23 bases spanning the gap. CDR3 bases: TGTGCCAGCACCTCGGGTGCGTCCTACAATGAGCAGTACTTC. This gives the protein CASTSGASYNEQYF.